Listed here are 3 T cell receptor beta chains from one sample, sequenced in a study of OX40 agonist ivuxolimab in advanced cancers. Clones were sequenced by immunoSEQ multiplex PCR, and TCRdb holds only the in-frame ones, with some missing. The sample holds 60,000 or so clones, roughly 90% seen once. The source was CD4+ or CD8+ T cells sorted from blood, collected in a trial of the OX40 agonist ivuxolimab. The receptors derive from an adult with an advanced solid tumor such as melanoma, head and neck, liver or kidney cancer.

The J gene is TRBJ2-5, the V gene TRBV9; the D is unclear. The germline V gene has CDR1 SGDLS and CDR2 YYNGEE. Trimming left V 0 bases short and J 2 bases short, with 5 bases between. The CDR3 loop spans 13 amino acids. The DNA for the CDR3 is TGTGCCAGCAGCGTAGTGGGTCAAGAGACCCAGTACTTC. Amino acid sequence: CASSVVGQETQYF.

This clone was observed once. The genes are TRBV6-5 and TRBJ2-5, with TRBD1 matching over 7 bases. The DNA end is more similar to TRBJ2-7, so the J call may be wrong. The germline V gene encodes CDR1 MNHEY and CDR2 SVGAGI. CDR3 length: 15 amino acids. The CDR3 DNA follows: TGTGCCAGCAGTTTCCTGACAGGGTCCCCCCACGAGCAGTACTTC. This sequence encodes CASSFLTGSPHEQYF.

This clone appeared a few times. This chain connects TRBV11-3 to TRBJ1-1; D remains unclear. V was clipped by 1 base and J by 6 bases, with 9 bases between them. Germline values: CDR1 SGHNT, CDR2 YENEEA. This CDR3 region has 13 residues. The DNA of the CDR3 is TGTGCCAGCAGCTTAGGGTCAGGTGCTGAAGCTTTCTTT. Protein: CASSLGSGAEAFF.